A single sample gave rise to the 27 T cell receptor beta chains below, sequenced in a study of CD8+ T cells in alopecia areata (dated by TCRdb to between 2017 and 2018). Libraries were made using the immunoSEQ multiplex PCR assay. To provide template for TCR sequencing, every sample had RNA extracted and reverse transcribed into cDNA. Imported from immuneACCESS, the table was reduced by TCRdb to in-frame sequences with V and J called. These copies leave out some clones; in studies compared against another copy, an unresolved V gene accounts for under half, and the cause of the remainder is not known. Recorded for this sample are about 180,000 clones; around 64% of them occurred a single time. The ten largest account for about an eighth of the sample. The time point label of this sample denotes: baseline before oral tofacitinib. The specimen was CD8+ T cells sorted from blood, collected at week 0. These receptors all stem from a human donor with alopecia areata.

This chain connects TRBV19 to TRBJ2-7; the D is unclear. Germline loops: CDR1 LNHDA, CDR2 SQIVND (reference sequence). There are 14 residues in the CDR3. The V end was cut by 3 bases, the J end by 3 bases, with 12 bases between. DNA for the CDR3: TGTGCCAGTAGTATCGCCAGCCCATACTACGAGCAGTACTTC. This gives the protein CASSIASPYYEQYF.

The rearrangement joins TRBV5-6 to TRBJ2-7; 12 bases agree with TRBD2. Germline CDR1 is SGHDT and CDR2 is YYEEEE. Unmatched junction bases numbered 5, after V lost 0 bases and J lost 4 bases. The CDR3 consists of 16 residues. The CDR3 reads CASSLGTSGAAYEQYF. The CDR3 region has the DNA TGTGCCAGCAGCTTGGGGACTAGCGGGGCAGCTTACGAGCAGTACTTC.

The chain is built from TRBV4-2 and TRBJ2-7; D ambiguous. Germline assignment: CDR1 LGHNA and CDR2 YNFKEQ. Trimming removed 1 base from V and 1 base from J, with 5 bases in between. CDR3 size: 13 residues. The CDR3 DNA reads as TGTGCCAGCAGCCAAGTCACATCCTACGAGCAGTACTTC. Its translation is CASSQVTSYEQYF.

There are a few counts of this clone. The CDR3 DNA reads as TGTGCCAGCAGGGGAGCGGGGAGCTACAATGAGCAGTTCTTC. Amino acid sequence: CASRGAGSYNEQFF. The chain joins TRBV7-9 to TRBJ2-1; 7 positions match TRBD2. Germline CDR1 and CDR2: SEHNR and FQNEAQ (reference sequence). The CDR3 covers 14 residues. The trim removed 6 bases at V and 3 bases at J, leaving 5 bases unmatched.

This rearrangement joins TRBV10-2 to TRBJ2-7; D call uncertain. The V gene's germline CDR1 is WSHSY and CDR2 SAAADI. The CDR3 runs 12 residues. Between the trimmed V and J ends, which lost 0 bases and 0 bases, there was a span of 0 bases. CDR3 sequence reads: CASSESSYEQYF. In nucleotides, the CDR3 is TGCGCCAGCAGTGAGTCCTCCTACGAGCAGTACTTC.

This clone showed up just a few times. The sample carries other DNA sequences with the same CDR3. The chain couples TRBV5-1 to TRBJ2-7; D remains ambiguous. Germline-derived CDR1 and CDR2 are SGHRS and YFSETQ. This CDR3 has 12 residues. The V end was cut by 0 bases, the J end by 4 bases, with 5 bases between. CDR3 bases: TGCGCCAGCAGCTTGGGGGATTACGAGCAGTACTTC. It codes for CASSLGDYEQYF.

The chain links TRBV6-5 to TRBJ1-4; D is unclear. This CDR3 region has 15 residues. Between the trimmed V and J ends, which lost 6 bases and 3 bases, there was a span of 14 bases. Germline CDR1 and CDR2: MNHEY and SVGAGI. The CDR3, as DNA: TGTGCCAGCAGCTCGGGAGGTTCGGCTAATGAAAAACTGTTTTTT. Amino acids: CASSSGGSANEKLFF.

The chain employs TRBV7-2 and TRBJ2-3; D may be TRBD1 (6 bases). Germline assignment: CDR1 SGHTA and CDR2 FQGNSA. The V gene lost 4 bases and the J gene lost 4 bases, with 15 bases spanning the gap. The CDR3 consists of 15 residues. As DNA, the CDR3 is TGTGCCAGCAGCTCAAGCCACAGGGTTGCAGATACGCAGTATTTT. Translation gives CASSSSHRVADTQYF.

The chain has TRBV6-1 and TRBJ2-4; tentatively, D is TRBD2 (6 bases). Germline CDR1 and CDR2: MNHNS and SASEGT. V was clipped by 1 base and J by 3 bases, with 22 bases between them. The CDR3 consists of 19 residues. This CDR3 reads CASSEEVGRLDVRKNIQYF. In DNA, the CDR3 is TGTGCCAGCAGTGAAGAAGTAGGGAGACTAGATGTGCGCAAAAACATTCAGTACTTC.

This clone was seen a few times. CDR3 residues: CASSVATGGIQYF. In DNA form, the CDR3 reads TGTGCCAGCAGCGTAGCTACAGGGGGCATCCAGTACTTC. This sequence joins TRBV9 and TRBJ2-5; 9 bases line up with TRBD1. This CDR3 has 13 residues. Germline trimming cut 0 bases from V and 10 bases from J; bases unmatched to any gene: 4. The V gene's germline CDR1 is SGDLS and CDR2 YYNGEE.

This clone is a singleton in its sample. This chain joins TRBV19 and TRBJ2-7; D is perhaps TRBD1 (5 bases). Germline CDR1 reads LNHDA; CDR2 reads SQIVND (reference sequence). Trimming cost V 3 bases and J 5 bases, with 8 bases left between them. This CDR3 is 12 amino acids long. This chain's CDR3 is CASSIPGNEQYF. In DNA form, the CDR3 reads TGTGCCAGTAGTATCCCAGGGAACGAGCAGTACTTC.

The chain recombines TRBV9 with TRBJ1-1, with D hard to call. V shed 4 bases and J shed 4 bases, with 11 bases lying between them. The CDR3 runs to 13 residues. Per germline, CDR1 SGDLS and CDR2 YYNGEE. The CDR3 reads CASSLALGTEAFF. The CDR3 DNA sequence: TGTGCCAGCAGCCTAGCGTTGGGCACTGAAGCTTTCTTT.

This clone was counted only a few times. The V call is TRBV6-5, the J call TRBJ2-5, with 7 bases aligning to TRBD1. The length of the CDR3 is 13 residues. With V trimmed by 5 bases and J by 4 bases, 4 bases remained unmatched. Germline assignment: CDR1 MNHEY and CDR2 SVGAGI. The CDR3 DNA reads as TGTGCCAGCAGTCTAGGGGGCGGAGAGACCCAGTACTTC. This encodes CASSLGGGETQYF.

The chain combines TRBV27 with TRBJ1-6, with a tentative D call TRBD1 (5 bases). Trimming removed 6 bases at V and 7 bases at J, with 22 bases between. Germline CDR1 and CDR2: MNHEY and SMNVEV (reference sequence). This CDR3 contains 17 residues. CDR3 nucleotide sequence: TGTGCCAGCAGGGTCGCAGGGATAATGATATGGAATTCACCCCTCCACTTT. Protein: CASRVAGIMIWNSPLHF.

The chain uses TRBV6-5 and TRBJ1-1; D remains unclear. There are 13 residues in the CDR3. V lost 8 bases and J lost 1, with 11 bases in between. The germline V gene has CDR1 MNHEY and CDR2 SVGAGI. CDR3 DNA sequence: TGTGCCAGCGCCCTTTCAGGGAACACTGAAGCTTTCTTT. This sequence encodes CASALSGNTEAFF.

The genes are TRBV30 and TRBJ2-5, with D maybe TRBD2 (6 bases). In germline, CDR1 is GTSNPN, CDR2 SVGIG (reference sequence). This CDR3 comprises 14 residues. The V gene lost 4 bases and the J gene lost 2 bases, with 14 bases spanning the gap. CDR3 loop: CAWTWTGDQETQYF. The CDR3 region has the DNA TGTGCCTGGACTTGGACGGGGGATCAAGAGACCCAGTACTTC.

This rearrangement joins TRBV27 to TRBJ2-7; TRBD2 is a possible D gene (7 bases). V was cut by 0 bases and J by 3 bases, with 12 bases left in between. Germline V lookup: CDR1 MNHEY, CDR2 SMNVEV (reference sequence). The CDR3 covers 15 residues. This chain's CDR3 is CASSLSVGGGYEQYF. In DNA form, the CDR3 reads TGTGCCAGCAGTTTATCGGTAGGGGGGGGCTACGAGCAGTACTTC.

This rearrangement joins TRBV5-6 to TRBJ1-1; TRBD1 matches 10 bases. CDR3 length equals 14 residues. V shed 0 bases and J 6 bases; nucleotides not matched to a gene: 2. Germline V gene data show CDR1 as SGHDT and CDR2 as YYEEEE. CDR3 protein: CASSLGTGGAEAFF. The CDR3 region has the DNA TGTGCCAGCAGCTTGGGGACAGGGGGAGCTGAAGCTTTCTTT.

Remarks on this clone: Distinct nucleotide sequences in the sample also encode this CDR3. The J gene is TRBJ2-7, the V gene TRBV29-1, with 7 bases fitting TRBD2. This CDR3 region has 14 residues. V lost 0 bases to trimming and J lost 3 bases; unmatched junction nucleotides: 5. Germline lookup yields CDR1 SQVTM and CDR2 ANQGSEA. The CDR3: CSVEEGSGGYEQYF. CDR3 nucleotide sequence: TGCAGCGTTGAAGAAGGGTCGGGGGGCTACGAGCAGTACTTC.

This chain joins TRBV5-6 and TRBJ2-1, with 9 bases matching TRBD1. Germline V gene data show CDR1 as SGHDT and CDR2 as YYEEEE. The CDR3 runs 16 residues. The junction had 4 bases not matched to a gene; V was cut back by 0 bases and J by 3 bases. In nucleotides, the CDR3 is TGTGCCAGCAGCTTGGGGACGGGACAGGGCTACAATGAGCAGTTCTTC. This codes for CASSLGTGQGYNEQFF.

The CDR3 sequence: CASSLGRGQGHWEYF. CDR3 sequence (DNA): TGTGCCAGCAGCTTAGGGCGCGGACAGGGGCATTGGGAGTACTTC. The chain carries TRBV13 and TRBJ2-7, with 9 bases aligning to TRBD1. This CDR3 contains 15 residues. Unmatched junction bases numbered 11, after V lost 0 bases and J lost 11 bases. CDR1 is PRHDT, CDR2 FYEKMQ, per germline (reference sequence).

This clone is a singleton in its sample. The chain employs TRBV29-1 and TRBJ2-1, with D possibly being TRBD1 (5 bases). Germline V gene data show CDR1 as SQVTM and CDR2 as ANQGSEA. Trimming stripped 7 bases from V and 9 bases from J, with 13 bases between. The CDR3 extends over 11 amino acids. Written as DNA, the CDR3 is TGCAGCGGCCCCCAGGGAAGTGAGCAGTTCTTC. Its translation is CSGPQGSEQFF.

This clone occurred once. The CDR3: CASSLGRPETQYF. The CDR3 DNA sequence: TGTGCCAGCAGCTTGGGGCGGCCGGAGACCCAGTACTTC. This chain joins TRBV5-6 and TRBJ2-5; no clear D. Per germline, CDR1 SGHDT and CDR2 YYEEEE. The CDR3 loop spans 13 amino acids. V was trimmed by 0 bases and J by 5 bases, leaving 8 bases between them.

The chain uses TRBV7-2 and TRBJ2-3; no reliable D call. CDR3 length: 15 residues. Deletions cut 2 bases from V and 3 bases from J, with 12 bases between. Germline lookup yields CDR1 SGHTA and CDR2 FQGNSA. The CDR3 bases are TGTGCCAGCAGCTTAACCTATCAGAGGACAGATACGCAGTATTTT. Translating gives CASSLTYQRTDTQYF.

V usage is TRBV30 and J usage is TRBJ1-3; D is unresolved. Trimming shortened V by 2 bases and J by 0 bases, and 5 bases separated the two germline ends. CDR3 size: 13 residues. Germline loops: CDR1 GTSNPN, CDR2 SVGIG (reference sequence). CDR3 sequence reads: CAWSIISGNTIYF. As DNA, the CDR3 is TGTGCCTGGAGTATTATCTCTGGAAACACCATATATTTT.

This chain links TRBV9 with TRBJ2-6, with 9 bases identical to TRBD2. The V and J ends lost 3 bases and 0 bases, in that order; junction bases with no gene match: 4. CDR1 SGDLS and CDR2 YYNGEE come from the germline V gene. The CDR3 consists of 17 residues. Here the CDR3 reads CASSGLSGGSGANVLTF. In DNA form, the CDR3 reads TGTGCCAGCAGCGGACTTAGCGGGGGCTCTGGGGCCAACGTCCTGACTTTC.

The J gene is TRBJ1-1, the V gene TRBV2; weak D call: TRBD1 (5 bases). CDR1 SNHLY and CDR2 FYNNEI come from the germline V gene. This CDR3 spans 13 amino acids. The V end lost 6 bases, the J end lost 3 bases, and 11 bases lay between the germline ends. This chain's CDR3 is CASSEGRDTEAFF. Written as DNA, the CDR3 is TGTGCCAGCAGCGAGGGGCGGGACACTGAAGCTTTCTTT.